Each of the 9 T cell receptor beta chains below was sequenced from the same sample in a study of cytomegalovirus exposure and HLA in healthy donors. The study ran its PCR with 60 Vbeta and 13 Jbeta primers. The method was immunoSEQ multiplex PCR; TCRdb's version includes in-frame clones alone and lacks a portion of them. Among 200,000 or so clones, roughly 74% were seen once, and the ten largest hold around 5.9%. The specimen was PBMCs. The receptors were sampled from a woman aged 30 to 39 in good health and CMV-seropositive.

The chain couples TRBV5-4 to TRBJ2-1, with 10 bases identical to TRBD2. This CDR3 contains 17 residues. J gave up 4 bases and V 5 bases, and 12 bases lay outside the gene matches. The germline V gene has CDR1 SGHNT and CDR2 YYREEE (reference sequence). For the CDR3, the DNA is TGTGCCAGCAGGCCGGCCAAAGCGGGAGGGCCTTACAATGAGCAGTTCTTC. Residues: CASRPAKAGGPYNEQFF.

The table lists this clone with a count of one. The V and J genes are TRBV14 and TRBJ2-7; D is unresolved. The CDR3 runs 13 residues. Between the trimmed V and J ends, which lost 1 base and 3 bases, there was a span of 7 bases. Germline V CDR1 and CDR2: SGHDN, FVKESK. CDR3 region: CASSQGFYYEQYF. DNA of the CDR3: TGTGCCAGCAGCCAAGGTTTTTACTACGAGCAGTACTTC. The full variable domain, completed using reference TRBV14 and TRBJ2-7, is EAGVTQFPSHSVIEKGQTVTLRCDPISGHDNLYWYRRVMGKEIKFLLHFVKESKQDESGMPNNRFLAERTGGTYSTLKVQPAELEDSGVYFCASSQGFYYEQYFGPGTRLTVT.

The chain is built from TRBV10-3 and TRBJ1-6; 7 bases are a match to TRBD1. J lost 7 bases, V lost 4 bases, and 7 bases had no gene match. Germline values: CDR1 ENHRY, CDR2 SYGVKD. CDR3 size: 15 residues. The DNA of the CDR3 is TGTGCCATCAGTGTCTCGACAGGGATGAATTCACCCCTCCACTTT. This encodes CAISVSTGMNSPLHF.

This chain joins TRBV6-1 and TRBJ1-2, with TRBD1 identical over 9 bases. The CDR3 has 13 amino acids. Germline lookup yields CDR1 MNHNS and CDR2 SASEGT. Trimming at V came to 4 bases and at J to 4 bases, leaving 1 base not matched to a gene. The CDR3 DNA follows: TGTGCCAGCAGTGCGGACAGGGGCTATGGCTACACCTTC. Its protein product is CASSADRGYGYTF.

The gene calls are TRBV10-2 and TRBJ2-4; a possible D gene is TRBD2 (7 bases). Trimming took off 10 bases at V and 7 bases at J, with 17 bases between the two ends. CDR3 length: 13 amino acids. CDR1 is WSHSY and CDR2 is SAAADI in the germline V gene. The CDR3 is CATWGGGGNIQYF. CDR3 coding DNA: TGCGCCACCTGGGGCGGGGGCGGGAACATTCAGTACTTC.

The chain carries TRBV19 and TRBJ2-6; TRBD1 matches 7 bases. With 5 bases clipped from V and 4 bases from J, the junction kept 8 bases outside the gene matches. The CDR3 sequence is 16 residues long. CDR1 LNHDA and CDR2 SQIVND come from the germline V gene (reference sequence). DNA for the CDR3: TGTGCCAGTAGTTCCGCAGGGGGAAGCGGGGCCAACGTCCTGACTTTC. Amino acid sequence: CASSSAGGSGANVLTF.

The rearrangement uses TRBV28 and TRBJ2-4, with D tentatively TRBD1 (6 bases). The germline CDR1 and CDR2 sequences are MDHEN and SYDVKM. V gave up 3 bases and J gave up 2 bases, with 17 bases separating them. The CDR3 length is 17 residues. CDR3 in amino acids: CASSFPPTGPTKNIQYF. The CDR3 bases are TGTGCCAGCAGTTTCCCCCCGACAGGACCGACCAAAAACATTCAGTACTTC.

The genes are TRBV27 and TRBJ2-1; a possible D gene is TRBD2 (6 bases). V was cut by 3 bases and J by 8 bases, with 14 bases left in between. CDR1 MNHEY and CDR2 SMNVEV come from the germline V gene (reference sequence). The CDR3 contains 14 residues. CDR3 residues: CASSFTRGADEQFF. The CDR3 region has the DNA TGTGCCAGCAGTTTTACCCGCGGGGCCGATGAGCAGTTCTTC.

V is TRBV2 and J is TRBJ2-7; TRBD2 is a possible D gene (5 bases). V was trimmed by 11 bases and J by 4 bases, leaving 15 bases between them. From germline, CDR1 is SNHLY and CDR2 FYNNEI. The CDR3 sequence is 12 residues long. CDR3 nucleotide sequence: TGTGCCGTCTATCGGGGAATGTACGAGCAGTACTTC. Translated: CAVYRGMYEQYF.